This TCR beta chain came from a study of a mutant IDH1 vaccine in newly diagnosed glioma. Clones were read by immunoSEQ multiplex PCR, and TCRdb kept only the in-frame ones, dropping some. The sample records tens of thousands of clones, roughly four fifths being singletons. In regard to this clone: What it binds is unknown.

The sample's time point: week 5, during vaccination. Doses consisted of 300 ug of mutant IDH1 20-mer peptide each, paired with topical imiquimod. Sequences were derived from PBMCs, sampled from a glioma patient whose treatment included an IDH1 peptide vaccine. The receptor was isolated from a man aged 30 to 39 with glioma.

CDR3 in DNA: TGTGCCAGCAGCGTTTCCCACGGGTTAGGGTCTGGAAACACCATATATTTT. It yields the protein CASSVSHGLGSGNTIYF. The gene calls are TRBV9 and TRBJ1-3, with D unclear. Deletions cut 2 bases from V and 1 base from J, with 16 bases between. Per germline, CDR1 SGDLS and CDR2 YYNGEE. The CDR3 contains 17 residues.